The rows below give T cell receptor beta chains drawn from one sample of a study of T cell responses to AZD1222 COVID-19 vaccine. Here immunoSEQ multiplex PCR was the method, and the copy in TCRdb shows in-frame clones only, minus some. This table holds 95,000 to 150,000 clones, around 85% found once. The specimen was peripheral blood, collected on day 0 of AZD1222 vaccination. These receptors all come from an adult in good health. Each CDR3 is given with its conserved first and last residue. D genes are given only for firm matches. Clone size is not always given. Where it is, it says once, few, many or a class for expanded clones.

d_call,v_call,clone_size,j_call,cdr3_length,cdr3_aa
.,TRBV2,.,TRBJ2-2,15,CASSVSRPGTGELFF
.,TRBV4-3,.,TRBJ2-7,14,CASSQTGSSYEQYF
.,TRBV6-5,.,TRBJ1-6,14,CASSYSSTNSPLHF
.,TRBV5-1,.,TRBJ2-5,14,CASSFYAGEETQYF
.,TRBV10-3,.,TRBJ1-3,16,CAISLVSGVSGNTIYF
TRBD2,TRBV28,once,TRBJ2-7,16,CASSSLRLAGVHEQYF
.,TRBV2,large,TRBJ2-7,15,CASSDIGGTVYEQYF
TRBD2,TRBV7-6,.,TRBJ2-1,16,CASSLDAGGAYNEQFF
.,TRBV27,.,TRBJ1-3,15,CASSLRGTGWNTIYF
.,TRBV4-3,.,TRBJ2-1,13,CASSPNDYNEQFF
.,TRBV7-6,.,TRBJ1-4,16,CASSLFQGATNEKLFF
.,TRBV9,.,TRBJ1-5,14,CASGGAHSNQPQHF
.,TRBV12-3/TRBV12-4,.,TRBJ1-1,12,CASSLQDTEAFF
TRBD1,TRBV19,once,TRBJ1-1,13,CASSSQGKTEAFF
.,TRBV23-1,.,TRBJ2-2,16,CASANSQADYTGELFF
.,TRBV5-4,.,TRBJ2-7,14,CASSYPGSPYEQYF
.,TRBV19,.,TRBJ2-7,16,CASSIVYGEKAYEQYF
.,TRBV4-1,.,TRBJ2-7,15,CASSQEPGPNYEQYF
.,TRBV29-1,.,TRBJ1-1,14,CSVETQKMNTEAFF
.,TRBV6-2/TRBV6-3,.,.,14,CASSYSRAADEQYF
.,TRBV20-1,.,TRBJ2-7,16,CSASRWGGPSSYEQYF
.,TRBV7-3,.,TRBJ1-6,15,CASSLTSADLSPLHF
TRBD1,TRBV6-5,.,TRBJ2-7,14,CASSSGQASGEQYF
.,TRBV5-8,.,TRBJ2-7,13,CASSLGTPYEQYF
.,TRBV4-2,.,TRBJ1-1,16,CASSQGRGLGTTEAFF
.,TRBV5-1,.,TRBJ2-7,15,CASSLASFPRGEQYF
.,TRBV7-8,.,TRBJ1-2,16,CASSPGMGGPNYGYTF
TRBD1,TRBV6-2/TRBV6-3,.,TRBJ2-7,14,CASSHPGQGREQYF
.,TRBV7-9,.,TRBJ1-1,14,CASSSPGRNTEAFF
.,TRBV6-1,.,TRBJ2-5,13,CASREAGWETQYF
.,TRBV3-1/TRBV3-2,.,TRBJ1-3,15,CASSDRGLSGNTIYF
TRBD1,TRBV7-2,.,TRBJ1-2,15,CASSSYRGQGYGYTF
.,TRBV27,.,TRBJ2-2,15,CATKSGTGWTGELFF
TRBD1,TRBV29-1,once,TRBJ2-5,15,CSATSGTGGVETQYF
TRBD1,TRBV5-6,.,TRBJ1-1,14,CASSWEEGAHGAFF
.,TRBV18,.,TRBJ2-2,16,CASSPLTERSTGELFF
.,TRBV27,.,TRBJ1-1,14,CASKGGGWNTEAFF
.,TRBV3-1/TRBV3-2,.,TRBJ1-2,14,CASSQGGTDYGYTF
TRBD1,TRBV28,.,TRBJ1-1,17,CASRTRTGTLMNTEAFF
TRBD1,TRBV14,medium-sized,TRBJ2-5,16,CASSQGLRTGEETQYF
.,TRBV5-4,.,TRBJ1-2,13,CASSRRFSYGYTF
TRBD1,TRBV28,.,TRBJ1-2,16,CASSIGTGGGRLGYTF
TRBD1,TRBV7-7,.,TRBJ2-3,13,CASSYHRGDTQYF
TRBD1,TRBV3-1/TRBV3-2,.,TRBJ1-4,13,CASSHRTGEKLFF
.,TRBV10-3,few,TRBJ2-4,17,CAISESTADLAKNIQYF
.,TRBV7-9,.,TRBJ1-1,15,CASYSGPNMNTEAFF
.,TRBV6-6,.,TRBJ1-2,14,CASSYSRAQKDYTF
TRBD1,TRBV11-3,.,TRBJ2-7,13,CASSHQGDYEQYF
TRBD2,TRBV7-2,.,TRBJ2-1,18,CASSLTSGGSSSYNEQFF
.,TRBV28,.,TRBJ1-2,15,CASSITGSYNYGYTF
.,TRBV7-9,.,TRBJ1-1,13,CAARDVRGTEAFF
.,TRBV21-1,.,TRBJ1-5,14,CASSKWGTIEPQHF